The TCR beta chain described here comes from a study of CD8+ T cells in alopecia areata. Once RNA had been extracted, it was reverse transcribed into cDNA to act as the sequencing template. Data came from immunoSEQ multiplex PCR; TCRdb stores just in-frame clones and leaves some out. The sample yields under 350,000 clones, without any singletons. V dropped 1 base and J dropped 1 base, with 8 bases sitting between them. Germline values: CDR1 FNHDT, CDR2 SITEND (reference sequence). The CDR3 sequence is 14 residues long. Combined cutaneous lymph node cells underwent sorting by CD4, CD8alpha, NKG2D, NKG2ACE and additional markers. The sample holds a few counts of this clone. Genes and germline come from the mouse. The CDR3 end falls 4 residues outside the read, so it is completed with the germline J gene.

The origin of this receptor is a C3H/HeJ mouse with alopecia areata. The strain's MHC: H2-k. The sequenced sample consisted of CD4+ T cells sorted from a lymph node. The chain recombines TRBV19 with TRBJ1-1; a weak D match, TRBD1 (6 bases). The covered CDR3 bases are TGTGCCAGCAGTATAAACAGGGTAAACACA. Residues: CASSINRVNT. In full, the CDR3 is CASSINRVNTEVFF.